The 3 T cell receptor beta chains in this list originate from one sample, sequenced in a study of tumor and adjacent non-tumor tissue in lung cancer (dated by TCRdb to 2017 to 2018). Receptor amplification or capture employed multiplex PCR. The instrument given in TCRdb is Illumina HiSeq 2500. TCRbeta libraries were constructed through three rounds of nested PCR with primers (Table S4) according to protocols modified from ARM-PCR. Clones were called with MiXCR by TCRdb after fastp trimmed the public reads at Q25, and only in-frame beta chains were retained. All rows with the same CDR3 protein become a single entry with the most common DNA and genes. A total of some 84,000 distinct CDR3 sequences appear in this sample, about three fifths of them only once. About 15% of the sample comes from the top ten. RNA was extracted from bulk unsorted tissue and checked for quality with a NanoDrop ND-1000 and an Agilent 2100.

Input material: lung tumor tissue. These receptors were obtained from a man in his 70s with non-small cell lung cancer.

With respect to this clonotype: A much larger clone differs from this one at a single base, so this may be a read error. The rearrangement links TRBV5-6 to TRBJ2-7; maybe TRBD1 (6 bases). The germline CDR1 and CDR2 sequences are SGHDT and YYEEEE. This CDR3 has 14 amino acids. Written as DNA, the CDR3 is TGTGCCCGCAGCTTGTCAGGGGTATTCTACGAGCAGTACTTC. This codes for CARSLSGVFYEQYF.

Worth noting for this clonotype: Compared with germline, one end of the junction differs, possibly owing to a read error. The CDR3 bases are TGTGCCAGCAGCTTGGGAGCGGGGGGGCTAGCAGATACGCGGTATTTT. Residues: CASSLGAGGLADTRYF. This chain uses TRBV5-4 with TRBJ2-3; 10 bases map to TRBD2. The CDR3 has 16 amino acids. Germline V lookup: CDR1 SGHNT, CDR2 YYREEE (reference sequence).

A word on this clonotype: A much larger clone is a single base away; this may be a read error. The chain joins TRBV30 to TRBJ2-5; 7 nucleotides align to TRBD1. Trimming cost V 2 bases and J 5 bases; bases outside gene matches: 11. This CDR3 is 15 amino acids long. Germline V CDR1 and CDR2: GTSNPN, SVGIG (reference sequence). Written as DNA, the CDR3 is TGTGCCTGGAGTCCCAGACAGGGTCTGGTGGAGACCCAGTACTTC. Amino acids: CAWSPRQGLVETQYF.